This T cell receptor beta chain derives from a study of vaccination and CD4 T cells after COVID-19. Study at large: Control cultures received a CEFX pool, an HIV-1 Nef pool, or no peptide.

Germline V CDR1 and CDR2: SGHTA, FQGNSA. Trimming stripped 2 bases from V and 5 bases from J, with 13 bases between. The CDR3 has 14 residues. The table lists this clonotype with a few counts. Its antigen remains unknown. As for treatment: roughly ten-day PBMC culture with coronavirus spike peptide pools or control peptides (ViraFEST assay). Pre-COVID-19 pandemic sampling (2011-2018) yielded the unexposed donor's CD4+ T cells. With fresh IL-2 medium, half the medium was replaced on days 3 and 7. Investigators exposed CD4+ T cells from unexposed donors to SARS-CoV-2 S/N and four cold-coronavirus spikes, as cells permitted. The Oncomine TCR Beta short-read assay was applied to DNA of cultured CD4+ T cells. TCRdb called the PCR reads again in MiXCR, with one record for every CDR3 protein. The sample includes 8,000 to 9,000 distinct CDR3 sequences, about half seen only once; the top ten take 17%.

The clonotype was recovered from a human donor in good health. The specimen sequenced was CD4+ T cells from blood, cultured in vitro. J is TRBJ2-7 and V is TRBV7-2; maybe TRBD2 (6 bases). CDR3 bases: TGTGCCAGCAGCTTAACGGGGGTACGGGACGAGCAGTACTTC. This gives the protein CASSLTGVRDEQYF.